This is a list of T cell receptor beta chains from one sample in a study of blood T cell repertoires in COVID-19. Sequencing used immunoSEQ multiplex PCR; TCRdb keeps in-frame clones, though not all of them. The repertoire includes hundreds of thousands of clones, 90% of them detected once, and more than 13% sits in the top ten. Sequenced material: PBMCs or T cells enriched from blood (not recorded which). The receptors derive from a young man who had been exposed to COVID-19. CDR3s include the opening cysteine and the closing phenylalanine or tryptophan. Each record gives: V gene, CDR3 length, J gene, D gene, clone size, CDR3 DNA, CDR3 protein. D genes are given only for firm matches. Only part of the rows carry a size: once, few, many, or a class if the clone is expanded.

v_call: TRBV5-1
cdr3_length: 16
j_call: TRBJ1-2
d_call: TRBD1
clone_size: -
cdr3_nt: TGCGCCAGCAGCTTGGTCGGGGACAGTAGTTTATATGGCTACACCTTC
cdr3_aa: CASSLVGDSSLYGYTF

v_call: TRBV20-1
cdr3_length: 11
j_call: TRBJ2-5
d_call: -
clone_size: -
cdr3_nt: TGCAGTGGACTACACCAAGAGACCCAGTACTTC
cdr3_aa: CSGLHQETQYF

v_call: TRBV20-1
cdr3_length: 11
j_call: TRBJ2-7
d_call: -
clone_size: -
cdr3_nt: TGCAGTGCTAGGGACACCTACGAGCAGTACTTC
cdr3_aa: CSARDTYEQYF

v_call: TRBV6-5
cdr3_length: 16
j_call: TRBJ1-3
d_call: -
clone_size: -
cdr3_nt: TGTGCCAGCAGTTACTCTTCGGGTGAGGGACAAAACACCATATATTTT
cdr3_aa: CASSYSSGEGQNTIYF

v_call: TRBV7-8
cdr3_length: 17
j_call: TRBJ1-2
d_call: TRBD1
clone_size: -
cdr3_nt: TGTGCCAGCAGCCAAACGGGTGGAGGGGGCGGAAACTATGGCTACACCTTC
cdr3_aa: CASSQTGGGGGNYGYTF

v_call: TRBV5-6
cdr3_length: 15
j_call: TRBJ1-5
d_call: TRBD1
clone_size: -
cdr3_nt: TGTGCCAGCAGCCAAATGGACAGGGCTAATCAGCCCCAGCATTTT
cdr3_aa: CASSQMDRANQPQHF

v_call: TRBV11-2
cdr3_length: 14
j_call: TRBJ2-7
d_call: -
clone_size: -
cdr3_nt: TGTGCCAGCAACCTCGGCGGCAGCCCCTACGAGCAGTACTTC
cdr3_aa: CASNLGGSPYEQYF

v_call: TRBV21-1
cdr3_length: 16
j_call: TRBJ2-1
d_call: -
clone_size: few
cdr3_nt: TGTGCCAGCAGCAAATGGTCGGGACTAGCGGGCAATGAGCAGTTCTTC
cdr3_aa: CASSKWSGLAGNEQFF

v_call: TRBV11-3
cdr3_length: 16
j_call: TRBJ1-1
d_call: -
clone_size: -
cdr3_nt: TGTGCCAGCAGCTTGGGACACCCGGGCGGGAACACTGAAGCTTTCTTT
cdr3_aa: CASSLGHPGGNTEAFF

v_call: TRBV29-1
cdr3_length: 13
j_call: TRBJ1-1
d_call: TRBD1
clone_size: -
cdr3_nt: TGCAGCGCGGGGACAGGGGAAATTTCTGAAGCTTTCTTT
cdr3_aa: CSAGTGEISEAFF

v_call: TRBV4-3
cdr3_length: 20
j_call: TRBJ1-3
d_call: -
clone_size: few
cdr3_nt: TGCGCCAGCAGCCAAGAGGGTTATGGCAGGGGCCCGGTGGCTGGAAACACCATATATTTT
cdr3_aa: CASSQEGYGRGPVAGNTIYF

v_call: TRBV6-5
cdr3_length: 15
j_call: TRBJ1-6
d_call: TRBD1
clone_size: -
cdr3_nt: TGTGCCAGCATCGGGTCGGGGCACAGGGGATCACCCCTCCACTTT
cdr3_aa: CASIGSGHRGSPLHF

v_call: TRBV19
cdr3_length: 13
j_call: TRBJ1-2
d_call: -
clone_size: -
cdr3_nt: TGTGCCAGCTCTGCTCAGGGTTTTAGGGGCTACACCTTC
cdr3_aa: CASSAQGFRGYTF

v_call: TRBV13
cdr3_length: 18
j_call: TRBJ2-5
d_call: -
clone_size: -
cdr3_nt: TGTGCCAGCAGCTTATTTGGTGATCCTAGCTCGTACCAAGAGACCCAGTACTTC
cdr3_aa: CASSLFGDPSSYQETQYF

v_call: TRBV5-4
cdr3_length: 13
j_call: TRBJ1-2
d_call: -
clone_size: -
cdr3_nt: TGTGCCAGCAGCTTGCGGGGTTTCGTGGGCTACACCTTC
cdr3_aa: CASSLRGFVGYTF

v_call: TRBV6-2/TRBV6-3
cdr3_length: 14
j_call: TRBJ1-2
d_call: -
clone_size: -
cdr3_nt: TGTGCCAGCAGCCCCCCACAGGGAAACTATGGCTACACCTTC
cdr3_aa: CASSPPQGNYGYTF

v_call: TRBV6-1
cdr3_length: 17
j_call: TRBJ1-5
d_call: TRBD1
clone_size: -
cdr3_nt: TGTGCCAGCAGTGAAGGCCGGGACAGGTCGGGCAATCAGCCCCAGCATTTT
cdr3_aa: CASSEGRDRSGNQPQHF

v_call: TRBV19
cdr3_length: 12
j_call: TRBJ1-2
d_call: -
clone_size: -
cdr3_nt: TGTGCCAGTAGTATGGCCAACTATGGCTACACCTTC
cdr3_aa: CASSMANYGYTF

v_call: TRBV19
cdr3_length: 13
j_call: TRBJ2-1
d_call: -
clone_size: -
cdr3_nt: TGTGCCAGTAGTATGGTCCCGGGGGATGAGCAGTTCTTC
cdr3_aa: CASSMVPGDEQFF

v_call: TRBV20-1
cdr3_length: 19
j_call: TRBJ1-2
d_call: -
clone_size: -
cdr3_nt: TGCAGTGCTAGTAATCGATTTCAGGGGTCCATATATTTTAACTATGGCTACACCTTC
cdr3_aa: CSASNRFQGSIYFNYGYTF

v_call: TRBV7-2
cdr3_length: 13
j_call: TRBJ2-5
d_call: -
clone_size: -
cdr3_nt: TGTGCCAGCAGCCCGGGAATGAAAGAGACCCAGTACTTC
cdr3_aa: CASSPGMKETQYF

v_call: TRBV4-1
cdr3_length: 18
j_call: TRBJ1-6
d_call: -
clone_size: -
cdr3_nt: TGCGCCAGCAGCCTCACCTTATTTGGGAGAGGCACTAATTCACCCCTCCACTTT
cdr3_aa: CASSLTLFGRGTNSPLHF

v_call: TRBV7-8
cdr3_length: 12
j_call: TRBJ2-1
d_call: -
clone_size: -
cdr3_nt: TGTGCCAGCAGCCGGCCGGGTAGGGAGCAGTTCTTC
cdr3_aa: CASSRPGREQFF

v_call: TRBV19
cdr3_length: 15
j_call: TRBJ2-2
d_call: TRBD1
clone_size: -
cdr3_nt: TGTGCCAGTAGTATAGGGGGACAGGGGGCCGGGGAGCTGTTTTTT
cdr3_aa: CASSIGGQGAGELFF

v_call: TRBV2
cdr3_length: 13
j_call: TRBJ1-1
d_call: -
clone_size: -
cdr3_nt: TGTGCCAGCAGCAAGGAGCTGAACACTGAAGCTTTCTTT
cdr3_aa: CASSKELNTEAFF

v_call: TRBV27
cdr3_length: 13
j_call: TRBJ2-2
d_call: TRBD1
clone_size: -
cdr3_nt: TGTGCCAGCAGTTTGGACAGGACCGGGGAGCTGTTTTTT
cdr3_aa: CASSLDRTGELFF

v_call: TRBV6-5
cdr3_length: 14
j_call: TRBJ1-1
d_call: -
clone_size: -
cdr3_nt: TGTGCCAGCAGTTACTCAACGGGAAACACTGAAGCTTTCTTT
cdr3_aa: CASSYSTGNTEAFF

v_call: TRBV11-3
cdr3_length: 13
j_call: TRBJ1-4
d_call: -
clone_size: -
cdr3_nt: TGTGCCAGCAGCTTGACACCAAATGAAAAACTGTTTTTT
cdr3_aa: CASSLTPNEKLFF

v_call: TRBV7-2
cdr3_length: 12
j_call: TRBJ2-1
d_call: -
clone_size: -
cdr3_nt: TGTGCCAGCAGCCACACAGGATCTCGCCAGTTCTTC
cdr3_aa: CASSHTGSRQFF

v_call: TRBV5-1
cdr3_length: 19
j_call: TRBJ1-2
d_call: TRBD1
clone_size: -
cdr3_nt: TGCGCCAGCACCTACGGAGGGACAGGGTCCCAGACAGCTAACTATGGCTACACCTTC
cdr3_aa: CASTYGGTGSQTANYGYTF

v_call: TRBV2
cdr3_length: 13
j_call: TRBJ1-2
d_call: TRBD1
clone_size: -
cdr3_nt: TGTGCCAGCAGTCCTGGACAGGGTGGTGGCTACACCTTC
cdr3_aa: CASSPGQGGGYTF

v_call: TRBV5-1
cdr3_length: 14
j_call: TRBJ2-5
d_call: -
clone_size: -
cdr3_nt: TGCGCCAGCAGCTTATGGGGGACTCAAGAGACCCAGTACTTC
cdr3_aa: CASSLWGTQETQYF

v_call: TRBV6-1
cdr3_length: 13
j_call: TRBJ1-1
d_call: -
clone_size: -
cdr3_nt: TGTGCCAGCTCGACAGGAGTTGGGACTGAAGCTTTCTTT
cdr3_aa: CASSTGVGTEAFF

v_call: TRBV10-3
cdr3_length: 14
j_call: TRBJ1-2
d_call: -
clone_size: -
cdr3_nt: TGTGCCATCACCCGGACGGAAGAGGGCTATGGCTACACCTTC
cdr3_aa: CAITRTEEGYGYTF